These 4 T cell receptor beta chains share one sample of origin, sequenced in a study of glioma-infiltrating T cells after dendritic cell vaccination. Produced via immunoSEQ multiplex PCR; TCRdb's table is partial and in-frame only. Counted here are roughly 60,000 clones, 70% to 90% occurring once; the ten biggest clones make up approximately 8.9%. Specified time point: after dendritic cell vaccination, including at tumor progression/relapse. The input for sequencing was blood, taken after dendritic cell vaccination. These receptors all come from a human donor with glioblastoma.

V gene TRBV9 combines with J gene TRBJ2-1; 9 nucleotides agree with TRBD2. Trimming at V came to 4 bases and at J to 7 bases, leaving 12 bases not matched to a gene. The CDR3 sequence is 16 residues long. The germline CDR1 and CDR2 sequences are SGDLS and YYNGEE. CDR3 DNA sequence: TGTGCCAGCAGCTTCGGGCGGGGGGGCCAAGGGAATGAGCAGTTCTTC. Translated: CASSFGRGGQGNEQFF.

This chain joins TRBV5-6 and TRBJ2-7; possible D gene TRBD1, 5 bases. The germline V gene encodes CDR1 SGHDT and CDR2 YYEEEE. The V end lost 0 bases, the J end lost 0 bases, and 13 bases lay between the germline ends. CDR3 length: 16 residues. This chain's CDR3 is CASSLGPGYNSYEQYF. In DNA form, the CDR3 reads TGTGCCAGCAGCTTGGGGCCAGGGTACAACTCCTACGAGCAGTACTTC. Combining the CDR3 with reference TRBV5-6 and TRBJ2-7 gives the whole variable domain DAGVTQSPTHLIKTRGQQVTLRCSPKSGHDTVSWYQQALGQGPQFIFQYYEEEERQRGNFPDRFSGHQFPNYSSELNVNALLLGDSALYLCASSLGPGYNSYEQYFGPGTRLTVT.

The chain couples TRBV6-4 to TRBJ2-3; 8 positions agree with TRBD2. V dropped 5 bases and J dropped 3; count of bases not matched to a gene: 4. The CDR3 sequence is 14 residues long. Germline V gene sequence: CDR1 MRHNA, CDR2 SNTAGT. CDR3 DNA sequence: TGTGCCAGCAGTCCGGGGGGGCGTACAGATACGCAGTATTTT. As protein: CASSPGGRTDTQYF.

The chain recombines TRBV11-3 with TRBJ2-5; tentative D call: TRBD1 (5 bases). The CDR3 is made up of 15 amino acids. Germline CDR1 reads SGHNT; CDR2 reads YENEEA. V lost 1 base and J lost 1, with 10 bases in between. CDR3 amino acids: CASSLGDSSQETQYF. DNA for the CDR3: TGTGCCAGCAGCTTAGGTGACAGCTCCCAAGAGACCCAGTACTTC.